This is a list of T cell receptor beta chains from one sample in a study of tumor and adjacent non-tumor tissue in lung cancer. Each CDR3 protein is one row after TCRdb ran MiXCR on the multiplex PCR reads. The data show nearly 50,000 distinct CDR3 sequences, 55% to 65% seen once. Input material: distant non-tumor lung tissue. These receptors came from a woman between 65 and 79 years old with non-small cell lung cancer. Both conserved end residues are part of each CDR3. A D gene is named only where the DNA matches it firmly. A clone size is listed for some rows: how often the clone was seen (once, few, many), or a class if it is expanded.

J gene: TRBJ2-1
clone size: NA
D gene: NA
CDR3 length: 13
V gene: TRBV5-4
CDR3 DNA: TGTGTCAGCAGCTTGGTTGGTAGTAATGAGCAGTTCTTC
CDR3 protein: CVSSLVGSNEQFF

J gene: TRBJ2-7
clone size: NA
D gene: NA
CDR3 length: 14
V gene: TRBV12-3/TRBV12-4
CDR3 DNA: TGTACTAGCAGTCCTAGGACTGACGCCTACGAGCAGTACTTC
CDR3 protein: CTSSPRTDAYEQYF

J gene: TRBJ2-1
clone size: NA
D gene: NA
CDR3 length: 17
V gene: TRBV14
CDR3 DNA: TGTGCCAGCAGTCAGAGGAGACTCGGCGGAGGGCACAATGAGCACTTCTTC
CDR3 protein: CASSQRRLGGGHNEHFF

J gene: TRBJ2-7
clone size: NA
D gene: TRBD1
CDR3 length: 16
V gene: TRBV11-1
CDR3 DNA: TGTGCCAGCAACTCAGTCTCTTGGGACAGGGACTACGAGCAGTACTTC
CDR3 protein: CASNSVSWDRDYEQYF

J gene: TRBJ2-1
clone size: NA
D gene: TRBD2
CDR3 length: 14
V gene: TRBV6-1
CDR3 DNA: TGTGCCAGCAGGCATGGGACTAGGAACAATGAGCAGTTCTTC
CDR3 protein: CASRHGTRNNEQFF

J gene: TRBJ2-3
clone size: many
D gene: TRBD1
CDR3 length: 14
V gene: TRBV28
CDR3 DNA: TGTGCCAGCAGTTTCGGGACAGGGGCAGATACGCAGTATTTT
CDR3 protein: CASSFGTGADTQYF

J gene: TRBJ2-3
clone size: many
D gene: TRBD2
CDR3 length: 21
V gene: TRBV6-2/TRBV6-3
CDR3 DNA: TGTGCCAGCAGTCCCCGGGGTCCCGGGGGAGGACTAGCGCATAGCACAGATACGCAGTATTTT
CDR3 protein: CASSPRGPGGGLAHSTDTQYF

J gene: TRBJ2-7
clone size: many
D gene: TRBD1
CDR3 length: 15
V gene: TRBV6-5
CDR3 DNA: TGTGCCAGCAGACCGGGACAGGAACCGACCTACGAGCAGTACTTC
CDR3 protein: CASRPGQEPTYEQYF

J gene: TRBJ2-5
clone size: NA
D gene: NA
CDR3 length: 14
V gene: TRBV29-1
CDR3 DNA: TGCAGCGTTGGTCGCGTTTCAGGAGGGGAGACCCAGTACTTC
CDR3 protein: CSVGRVSGGETQYF

J gene: TRBJ2-5
clone size: NA
D gene: TRBD1
CDR3 length: 15
V gene: TRBV10-3
CDR3 DNA: TGTGCCATGGGGACAGGGAGTCTACTCCAAGAGACCCAGTACTTC
CDR3 protein: CAMGTGSLLQETQYF

J gene: TRBJ2-1
clone size: once
D gene: NA
CDR3 length: 16
V gene: TRBV4-1
CDR3 DNA: TGCGCCAGCAGCCAAGTCGCGGGAAACTCCTACAATGAGCATTACTTC
CDR3 protein: CASSQVAGNSYNEHYF

J gene: TRBJ2-7
clone size: NA
D gene: NA
CDR3 length: 14
V gene: TRBV11-1
CDR3 DNA: TGTGCCAACAGCTTCGAAGCGGGTCGGTACATGCAGTACTTC
CDR3 protein: CANSFEAGRYMQYF

J gene: TRBJ2-2
clone size: NA
D gene: NA
CDR3 length: 15
V gene: TRBV29-1
CDR3 DNA: TGCAGCGCTCAAGAAGACAGTCTTTCTGCCGGGGAGCTACTTTTT
CDR3 protein: CSAQEDSLSAGELLF

J gene: TRBJ1-2
clone size: many
D gene: NA
CDR3 length: 13
V gene: TRBV6-6
CDR3 DNA: TGTGCCAACCACGGGGCTCTTTGGGATGGCTACACCTTC
CDR3 protein: CANHGALWDGYTF

J gene: TRBJ2-3
clone size: NA
D gene: TRBD2
CDR3 length: 15
V gene: TRBV4-1
CDR3 DNA: TGCGCCAGCAGGTGTTATAGCGGGGGCACAGATACGCAGTATTTT
CDR3 protein: CASRCYSGGTDTQYF

J gene: TRBJ2-3
clone size: NA
D gene: NA
CDR3 length: 15
V gene: TRBV10-2
CDR3 DNA: TGCGTCAGCAGGATATCGGGCCTCGTGACAGATACGCAGTATTTT
CDR3 protein: CVSRISGLVTDTQYF

J gene: TRBJ2-1
clone size: NA
D gene: TRBD2
CDR3 length: 16
V gene: TRBV12-3/TRBV12-4
CDR3 DNA: TGTGCCAGTACTCCCCTAGCGGGAGCCTCCTACAATGAGCAGTTCTTC
CDR3 protein: CASTPLAGASYNEQFF

J gene: TRBJ1-1
clone size: NA
D gene: TRBD1
CDR3 length: 14
V gene: TRBV6-5
CDR3 DNA: TGTGCTAGCACCTCCTGGACAGGGGACACTGAAGCTTTCTTT
CDR3 protein: CASTSWTGDTEAFF

J gene: TRBJ2-2
clone size: many
D gene: NA
CDR3 length: 15
V gene: TRBV29-1
CDR3 DNA: TGCAGCGTCCCCGGGACGCAAAGAGGGACCGGGGAGCTGTTTTTT
CDR3 protein: CSVPGTQRGTGELFF

J gene: TRBJ2-3
clone size: NA
D gene: NA
CDR3 length: 14
V gene: TRBV29-1
CDR3 DNA: TGCAGCGTTGAGATGGGAGTGGTGACATATACGCAGTATTTC
CDR3 protein: CSVEMGVVTYTQYF

J gene: TRBJ2-1
clone size: many
D gene: NA
CDR3 length: 16
V gene: TRBV4-1
CDR3 DNA: TGCGCCAGCACCGCCAAGGTACTAGCCCGTGACAATGAGCAGTTCTTC
CDR3 protein: CASTAKVLARDNEQFF

J gene: TRBJ2-1
clone size: many
D gene: NA
CDR3 length: 16
V gene: TRBV6-2/TRBV6-3
CDR3 DNA: TGTGCCAGCAGACCATGGAGGGGTAGCGGCTACAATGAGCAGTTCTTC
CDR3 protein: CASRPWRGSGYNEQFF

J gene: TRBJ2-1
clone size: NA
D gene: NA
CDR3 length: 13
V gene: TRBV29-1
CDR3 DNA: TGCATCGTAAAACGGCAGGCCATAAATGGGCAGTTCTTC
CDR3 protein: CIVKRQAINGQFF

J gene: TRBJ2-6
clone size: NA
D gene: NA
CDR3 length: 13
V gene: TRBV2
CDR3 DNA: TGTGCCAGCAGTATGGACAGAATCAACGTCCTGACTTTC
CDR3 protein: CASSMDRINVLTF

J gene: TRBJ2-7
clone size: NA
D gene: NA
CDR3 length: 18
V gene: TRBV6-5
CDR3 DNA: TGTGCCAGCAGTCAGAGCGTAAGGCGCTCCAAGATCTCCTACGAGCGGCACTTC
CDR3 protein: CASSQSVRRSKISYERHF

J gene: TRBJ2-3
clone size: NA
D gene: NA
CDR3 length: 12
V gene: TRBV5-6
CDR3 DNA: TGTCCAAGCAGCTTCCCCACAGATACGCAGTATTTT
CDR3 protein: CPSSFPTDTQYF

J gene: TRBJ2-5
clone size: many
D gene: TRBD2
CDR3 length: 14
V gene: TRBV29-1
CDR3 DNA: TGCAGCGTCCAACCCGGGAGGGCCCAAGAGACCCAGTACTTC
CDR3 protein: CSVQPGRAQETQYF

J gene: TRBJ2-1
clone size: NA
D gene: NA
CDR3 length: 13
V gene: TRBV29-1
CDR3 DNA: TGCAGCATAAAACGGCAGGGTATAAATGAGCAATTCTTC
CDR3 protein: CSIKRQGINEQFF

J gene: TRBJ2-7
clone size: many
D gene: TRBD2
CDR3 length: 13
V gene: TRBV20-1
CDR3 DNA: TGCAGTGCTAGAGAGGGGGGGGACTACGAGCAGTACTTC
CDR3 protein: CSAREGGDYEQYF

J gene: TRBJ2-7
clone size: medium-sized
D gene: NA
CDR3 length: 13
V gene: TRBV6-2/TRBV6-3
CDR3 DNA: TGTGCCAGCAGACAGACGAACTCCTACGAGCAGTACTTC
CDR3 protein: CASRQTNSYEQYF

J gene: TRBJ2-3
clone size: NA
D gene: TRBD2
CDR3 length: 16
V gene: TRBV4-2
CDR3 DNA: TGTGCCAGCAGCCAAGAGGGCAGCGGGATGACGGATACGCAGTATTTT
CDR3 protein: CASSQEGSGMTDTQYF

J gene: TRBJ2-5
clone size: NA
D gene: NA
CDR3 length: 16
V gene: TRBV6-5
CDR3 DNA: TGTGCCAGCGGTTACTCGCTTTGGGAGGGGGAAGAGACGCAGTACTTC
CDR3 protein: CASGYSLWEGEETQYF

J gene: TRBJ1-2
clone size: NA
D gene: NA
CDR3 length: 13
V gene: TRBV28
CDR3 DNA: TGTGCCAGCAGAGCCGGGACCCGGTATGGCTTCACCTTC
CDR3 protein: CASRAGTRYGFTF

J gene: TRBJ1-5
clone size: NA
D gene: NA
CDR3 length: 16
V gene: TRBV6-1
CDR3 DNA: TGTGCCAGTAGTGACCGTTTTGACAGGTGGAGTCAGCCCCAGCATTTT
CDR3 protein: CASSDRFDRWSQPQHF

J gene: TRBJ1-1
clone size: NA
D gene: NA
CDR3 length: 15
V gene: TRBV19
CDR3 DNA: TGTGCCAGTAGTATTGATTACGTGAAGAACACTGAAGCTTTCTTT
CDR3 protein: CASSIDYVKNTEAFF

J gene: TRBJ2-7
clone size: NA
D gene: NA
CDR3 length: 11
V gene: TRBV30
CDR3 DNA: TGTGGTTGGAGTAGAGGTAACGAGCAGTACTTC
CDR3 protein: CGWSRGNEQYF

J gene: TRBJ2-2
clone size: NA
D gene: NA
CDR3 length: 13
V gene: TRBV6-5
CDR3 DNA: TGTGTCAGCACCAACGACTTGGCCGGGGAGCCGTTTTTT
CDR3 protein: CVSTNDLAGEPFF

J gene: TRBJ1-2
clone size: NA
D gene: NA
CDR3 length: 12
V gene: TRBV28
CDR3 DNA: TGTGCCACCCGTAAGGAGGGCTATGGCTACACCTTC
CDR3 protein: CATRKEGYGYTF

J gene: TRBJ1-2
clone size: NA
D gene: NA
CDR3 length: 14
V gene: TRBV28
CDR3 DNA: TGTGCCAGCAACATTGGGACGGATAGCCATGGCTACACCTTC
CDR3 protein: CASNIGTDSHGYTF

J gene: TRBJ1-2
clone size: many
D gene: TRBD1
CDR3 length: 16
V gene: TRBV5-6
CDR3 DNA: TGTGCCAGCAGCTTGTATGACAGGGGGCTAACCTATGGCTACACCTTC
CDR3 protein: CASSLYDRGLTYGYTF

J gene: TRBJ2-2
clone size: NA
D gene: NA
CDR3 length: 18
V gene: TRBV4-1
CDR3 DNA: TGCACCAGCAGCCAAGTCTTTCGGAGCTCGGGGAACACCGGGGAGCTGTTTTTT
CDR3 protein: CTSSQVFRSSGNTGELFF

J gene: TRBJ2-3
clone size: NA
D gene: NA
CDR3 length: 16
V gene: TRBV10-3
CDR3 DNA: TGTGCCATCAGTGATGAGCGGGCCGGTACTAGTGATATGCAGTATTTT
CDR3 protein: CAISDERAGTSDMQYF

J gene: TRBJ1-4
clone size: NA
D gene: NA
CDR3 length: 14
V gene: TRBV6-1
CDR3 DNA: TGTGCCAGGAATGAAGTACAGGCTAATGAAAAACTGTTTTTT
CDR3 protein: CARNEVQANEKLFF

J gene: TRBJ1-6
clone size: few
D gene: NA
CDR3 length: 15
V gene: TRBV11-2
CDR3 DNA: TGTGCCAGCAGCTTAGCCTCGGGGAATAATTCACCCCTCCACTTT
CDR3 protein: CASSLASGNNSPLHF

J gene: TRBJ2-5
clone size: many
D gene: TRBD1
CDR3 length: 15
V gene: TRBV11-2
CDR3 DNA: TGTGCCAGCAGCCCGGGGACAGGGGGAGGAGAGACCCAGTACTTC
CDR3 protein: CASSPGTGGGETQYF

J gene: TRBJ2-7
clone size: NA
D gene: TRBD2
CDR3 length: 15
V gene: TRBV10-3
CDR3 DNA: TGTGCCATCAGTGAGGGGACTAGTGGTTCATACGAGCAGAACTTC
CDR3 protein: CAISEGTSGSYEQNF